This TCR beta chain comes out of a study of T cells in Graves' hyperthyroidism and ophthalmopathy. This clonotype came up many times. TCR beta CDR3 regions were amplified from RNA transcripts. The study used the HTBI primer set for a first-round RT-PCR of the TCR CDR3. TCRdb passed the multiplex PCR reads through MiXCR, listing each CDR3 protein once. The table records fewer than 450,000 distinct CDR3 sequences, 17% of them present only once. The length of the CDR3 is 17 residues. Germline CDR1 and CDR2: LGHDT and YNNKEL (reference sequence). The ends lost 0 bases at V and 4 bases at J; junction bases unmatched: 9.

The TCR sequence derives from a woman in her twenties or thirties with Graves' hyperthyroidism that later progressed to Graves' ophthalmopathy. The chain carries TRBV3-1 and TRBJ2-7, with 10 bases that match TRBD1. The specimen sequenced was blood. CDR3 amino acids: CASSQETGGFTSYEQYF. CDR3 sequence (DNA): TGTGCCAGCAGCCAAGAGACAGGGGGCTTTACTTCGTACGAGCAGTACTTC.